This TCR beta chain was identified during a study of monozygotic twins with inflammatory bowel disease. Overall study results and limits: It was not supported that a single strong signal or clonotype was associated with IBD. Among IBD patients, TCRbeta diversity (inverse Simpson) was lower than in healthy co-twins.

With the 5' RACE reads reprocessed, TCRdb shows one record per CDR3 protein and no DNA. Here the sample table reports 400,000 or so distinct CDR3 sequences. On this clonotype: Its antigen is unidentified.

This CDR3 has 14 residues. The sample consisted of blood. The V and J genes are TRBV12-3 or TRBV12-4 and TRBJ2-5; TCRdb picks TRBD1, but there is no DNA to check that call. The receptor was isolated from a human donor with ulcerative colitis or Crohn's disease, or a healthy co-twin of an affected twin (not recorded which). The CDR3 reads CASSRTGGVETQYF.